This passage covers 32 T cell receptor beta chains from one sample sequenced in a study of tumor-infiltrating lymphocytes in primary liver carcinoma (dated by TCRdb to 2016 to 2017). RNA from unsorted whole blood was extracted with TRIzol reagent, and germline DNA was obtained with the DNeasy Blood & Tissue kit. The run used an Illumina HiSeq 2500. Using a constant-region primer and ProtoScript II reverse transcriptase, TCRbeta-specific cDNA was reverse-transcribed from 500 ng total RNA. TCRbeta libraries were built with three nested multiplex PCR rounds, a slightly modified ARM-PCR procedure. Each of the first two PCR rounds ran for approximately 10 cycles and used multiplex TRBV1-TRBV30 forward primers together with a Cbeta reverse primer. TCRdb reworked the public reads: Q25 trimming with fastp, MiXCR clone assembly, productive beta chains retained. Each record represents a unique CDR3 protein, reported with the most common genes and DNA among its rows. The sample yields some 190,000 distinct CDR3 sequences; about 60% were counted once. The ten largest make up approximately 68% of the sample.

The sample taken for sequencing was peripheral blood. These receptors were taken from a man in his forties or fifties with primary liver carcinoma and hepatitis B virus infection.

Notes on this clonotype: At one end, the junction sequence differs from germline, possibly due to a read error. The chain combines TRBV12-3 or TRBV12-4 with TRBJ2-3, with D unclear. This CDR3 comprises 14 residues. The CDR3 coding sequence is TGTACCAGCAGTTTTGAGTTTAGCACAGATACGCAGTATTTT. It codes for CTSSFEFSTDTQYF.

About this clonotype: A junction end diverges from the germline sequence, so it may reflect a read error. The rearrangement joins TRBV6-5 to TRBJ1-1; a possible D gene is TRBD1 (5 bases). This CDR3 comprises 14 residues. The germline V gene encodes CDR1 MNHEY and CDR2 SVGAGI. The CDR3 region is CASRSVGVRTEAIF. The DNA of the CDR3 is TGTGCCAGCCGCTCTGTAGGGGTAAGGACTGAAGCTATCTTT.

V usage is TRBV6-1 and J usage is TRBJ1-1; 7 bases line up with TRBD1. The V gene end was trimmed by 4 bases and the J gene end by 1 base; junction bases not matched to a gene: 3. CDR3 length: 14 residues. Germline CDR1 MNHNS, CDR2 SASEGT. In DNA, the CDR3 is TGTGCCAGCAGTGGACAGGGTGGGAACACTGAAGCTTTCTTT. This translates into CASSGQGGNTEAFF.

In the case of this clonotype: Its ends do not fully match the called genes, so a read error is possible. This chain uses TRBV11-2 with TRBJ2-2, with 8 bases lining up with TRBD2. The CDR3 has 16 residues. Germline V gene lookup returns CDR1 SGHAT and CDR2 FQNNGV. CDR3 sequence: CASSPASREGTGEMFF. CDR3 DNA: TGTGCCAGCAGCCCCGCTAGTCGGGAGGGCACCGGGGAGATGTTTTTT.

This clonotype occurred a few times. The gene calls are TRBV12-3 or TRBV12-4 and TRBJ2-3, with D possibly TRBD1 on 6 matching bases. This CDR3 has 15 residues. Trimming shortened V by 6 bases and J by 5 bases, and 18 bases separated the two germline ends. CDR3: CASRYQPQGQDTQYF. CDR3 nucleotides: TGTGCCAGCAGATACCAACCACAGGGACAAGATACGCAGTATTTT.

In the case of this clonotype: The junction departs from germline at one end; a sequencing error may be responsible. The rearrangement joins TRBV11-2 to TRBJ2-2, with D possibly TRBD1 on 6 matching bases. CDR1 and CDR2 from the germline V gene are SGHAT and FQNNGV. The CDR3 is 14 residues long. CDR3 sequence reads: CARSRRGNTGELVF. The DNA of the CDR3 is TGTGCCAGAAGTCGTAGGGGGAACACCGGGGAGCTGGTTTTT.

The chain links TRBV11-2 to TRBJ1-1; a weak D match, TRBD1 (5 bases). V was pared by 7 bases and J by 1 base, with 13 bases between. Germline V gene data show CDR1 as SGHAT and CDR2 as FQNNGV. CDR3 length: 14 amino acids. The CDR3 loop reads CASNFVGGNTEAFF. CDR3 nucleotides: TGTGCCAGCAACTTCGTCGGGGGGAACACTGAAGCTTTCTTT.

This clonotype was seen once. A much larger clone lies a single base off, so this may be a read error. The chain joins TRBV11-2 to TRBJ2-3, with a tentative D call TRBD1 (7 bases). From germline, CDR1 is SGHAT and CDR2 FQNNGV. The CDR3 has 17 residues. CDR3 nucleotide sequence: TGTGCCAGCAACTTAGGGGCAGGGGGGTTAGGGACAGATACGCAGTATTTT. Its protein is CASNLGAGGLGTDTQYF. Variable domain in full (rest from reference TRBV11-2 and TRBJ2-3): EAGVAQSPRYKIIEKRQSVAFWCNPISGHATLYWYQQILGQGPKLLIQFQNNGVVDDSQLPKDRFSAERLKGVDSTLKIQPAKLEDSAVYLCASNLGAGGLGTDTQYFGPGTRLTVL.

This clonotype was seen only once. The chain employs TRBV4-1 and TRBJ1-4, with a tentative D call TRBD1 (6 bases). CDR3 size: 16 residues. Germline V gives CDR1 MGHRA, CDR2 YSYEKL. Trimming pared 0 bases from V and 5 bases from J, leaving 13 bases between. The CDR3 spells CASSQDRGQINEKLFF. CDR3 DNA: TGCGCCAGCAGCCAAGATCGCGGACAGATAAATGAAAAACTGTTTTTT.

This sequence joins TRBV11-3 and TRBJ2-3; weak D call: TRBD2 (6 bases). This CDR3 has 16 residues. Germline V gene lookup returns CDR1 SGHNT and CDR2 YENEEA. CDR3 loop: CVGSLGGTVTGDTQYF. The CDR3 nucleotides read TGTGTCGGCAGCTTAGGAGGGACGGTCACTGGAGATACGCAGTATTTT.

This clonotype was seen many times. The chain links TRBV11-2 to TRBJ2-3, with TRBD1 matching over 7 bases. This CDR3 is built from 16 residues. V trimming: 0 bases; J trimming: 3 bases; junction bases outside the gene matches: 6. Germline V gene sequence: CDR1 SGHAT, CDR2 FQNNGV. The CDR3 nucleotides are TGTGCCAGCAGCTTAGATAGCCGACAGGGTACAGATACGCAGTATTTT. Its protein is CASSLDSRQGTDTQYF.

The chain is built from TRBV29-1 and TRBJ1-1; D is undetermined. Per germline, CDR1 SQVTM and CDR2 ANQGSEA. The V end lost 1 base, the J end lost 6 bases, and 6 bases lay between the germline ends. This CDR3 region has 11 residues. The CDR3 sequence: CSVEGYAEAFF. The CDR3 nucleotides read TGCAGCGTTGAAGGATACGCTGAAGCTTTCTTT.

This chain connects TRBV6-1 to TRBJ2-5; tentative D call: TRBD2 (6 bases). The ends were cut back, 6 bases at V and 4 bases at J, with 12 bases in the middle. Looked up from germline, CDR1 is MNHNS and CDR2 is SASEGT. There are 13 residues in the CDR3. The CDR3 DNA is TGTGCCAGCAGCGACGGGACTCTAGAGACCCAGTACTTC. It is translated as CASSDGTLETQYF.

The genes are TRBV10-3 and TRBJ2-5, with D unresolved. The CDR3 contains 13 residues. Per germline, CDR1 ENHRY and CDR2 SYGVKD. The V end was cut by 6 bases, the J end by 2 bases, with 10 bases between. As DNA, the CDR3 is TGTGCCATCAGAGAGACGGATCAAGAGACCCAGTACTTC. This codes for CAIRETDQETQYF.

This clonotype was seen only once. CDR3 DNA sequence: TGCGCCAGCAGCTTTATGGACAGGGGGCAAAATGAGCAGTTCTTC. Amino acids: CASSFMDRGQNEQFF. The chain couples TRBV5-1 to TRBJ2-1; 11 nucleotides align to TRBD1. V gave up 2 bases and J gave up 7 bases; unmatched junction bases: 5. Germline loops: CDR1 SGHRS, CDR2 YFSETQ. The CDR3 contains 15 residues.

J is TRBJ2-7 and V is TRBV6-1; D is unresolved. The ends were cut back, 4 bases at V and 5 bases at J, with 6 bases in the middle. This CDR3 region has 11 residues. Germline assignment: CDR1 MNHNS and CDR2 SASEGT. This chain's CDR3 is CASSVVNEQYF. The DNA of the CDR3 is TGTGCCAGCAGTGTTGTGAACGAGCAGTACTTC.

With regard to this clonotype: This may stem from a read error, because a much larger clone lies one nucleotide away. The rearrangement links TRBV11-3 to TRBJ2-2; 12 bases align to TRBD2. After removal of 5 bases from V and 8 bases from J, the junction contained 12 bases not matched to a gene. Germline V gives CDR1 SGHNT, CDR2 YENEEA. The CDR3 has 17 amino acids. The CDR3 region is CASSDRRTSGIGGELFF. The CDR3 DNA reads TGTGCCAGCAGCGACCGACGGACTAGCGGGATTGGAGGGGAGCTGTTTTTT.

The rearrangement uses TRBV29-1 and TRBJ2-2, with D perhaps matching TRBD2 (6 bases). Trimming removed 5 bases at V and 1 base at J, with 14 bases between. The germline V gene encodes CDR1 SQVTM and CDR2 ANQGSEA. The length of the CDR3 is 15 residues. The CDR3 DNA reads TGCAGCGTTCCAGGGATTAGCGGGAACACCGGGGAGCTGTTTTTT. Translating gives CSVPGISGNTGELFF.

In regard to this clonotype: One end of the junction fails to match germline, which may point to a read error. The chain couples TRBV12-3 or TRBV12-4 to TRBJ2-1; 8 positions agree with TRBD2. This CDR3 spans 14 amino acids. The CDR3 sequence: CASSSPAGANEPFF. The CDR3 DNA is TGTGCCAGCAGTTCCCCAGCGGGAGCAAATGAGCCGTTCTTC.

The V and J genes are TRBV6-6 and TRBJ1-2; 8 positions agree with TRBD1. This CDR3 is built from 14 residues. V was pared by 2 bases and J by 8 bases, with 7 bases of the junction left unmatched. Germline V gene lookup returns CDR1 MNHNY and CDR2 SVGAGI (reference sequence). The CDR3 DNA is TGTGCCAGCAGTTACGGCAGGGGGCCGGACGGCTACACCTTC. It is translated as CASSYGRGPDGYTF.

Notes on this clonotype: This may arise from a read error, as a much more abundant clone is one base away. The chain carries TRBV4-2 and TRBJ2-1, with 9 positions matching TRBD2. The V and J ends lost 4 bases and 10 bases, in that order; junction bases with no gene match: 11. CDR1 LGHNA and CDR2 YNFKEQ come from the germline V gene. The CDR3 runs to 15 residues. The CDR3 DNA follows: TGTGCCAGCAGCCCGGGGACTAGCAGCCACCCCGAGCAGTTCTTC. Its protein product is CASSPGTSSHPEQFF.

This clonotype was detected once. This rearrangement joins TRBV6-1 to TRBJ1-1; D gene ambiguous. CDR3 length: 13 residues. Germline V lookup: CDR1 MNHNS, CDR2 SASEGT. V was cut by 8 bases and J by 4 bases, with 14 bases left in between. CDR3 nucleotides: TGTGCCAGCGGCGTTGGGTTGGGCACTGAAGCTTTCTTT. It specifies CASGVGLGTEAFF.

The chain employs TRBV6-5 and TRBJ2-3, with 8 bases that match TRBD2. The CDR3 length is 19 residues. Unmatched junction bases numbered 16, after V lost 2 bases and J lost 3 bases. Germline V lookup: CDR1 MNHEY, CDR2 SVGAGI. The CDR3 loop is CASSYGAGADSGMTDTQYF. DNA of the CDR3: TGTGCCAGCAGTTACGGGGCGGGTGCGGATAGCGGGATGACAGATACGCAGTATTTT.

J is TRBJ2-3 and V is TRBV5-4; no firm D call. Trimming shortened V by 1 base and J by 6 bases, and 9 bases separated the two germline ends. This CDR3 is built from 13 residues. Germline values: CDR1 SGHNT, CDR2 YYREEE (reference sequence). The CDR3 sequence is CASSLLGSDTQYF. DNA for the CDR3: TGTGCCAGCAGCTTGTTAGGCTCGGATACGCAGTATTTT. Combining the CDR3 with reference TRBV5-4 and TRBJ2-3 gives the whole variable domain ETGVTQSPTHLIKTRGQQVTLRCSSQSGHNTVSWYQQALGQGPQFIFQYYREEENGRGNFPPRFSGLQFPNYSSELNVNALELDDSALYLCASSLLGSDTQYFGPGTRLTVL.

Regarding this clonotype: A much larger clonotype is one base distant, so this may be a read error. The chain joins TRBV11-2 to TRBJ1-3; weak D call: TRBD1 (6 bases). Trimming cost V 6 bases and J 0 bases, with 27 bases left between them. Germline-derived CDR1 and CDR2 are SGHAT and FQNNGV. The CDR3 runs to 20 residues. The CDR3 coding sequence is TGTGCCAGCAGGCGCCTGGGCCTAGGGGGTTATTCGAGCTCTGGAAACACCATATATTTT. It encodes CASRRLGLGGYSSSGNTIYF.

Points on this clonotype: One junction end disagrees with the germline gene, perhaps due to a read error. This chain joins TRBV11-2 and TRBJ2-7; the match to TRBD2 covers 8 bases. The CDR3 is made up of 12 amino acids. Germline loops: CDR1 SGHAT, CDR2 FQNNGV. DNA for the CDR3: TGTGCCAGCAGCGCGGGGGGCTACGAGCAGTATTTC. It translates to CASSAGGYEQYF.

The chain links TRBV4-2 to TRBJ2-3; D is uncertain. In germline, CDR1 is LGHNA, CDR2 YNFKEQ. The CDR3 consists of 14 residues. Trimming left V 0 bases short and J 4 bases short, with 8 bases between. The CDR3 is CASSQDILSDTQYF. The DNA for the CDR3 is TGTGCCAGCAGCCAAGATATCCTCTCAGATACGCAGTATTTT.

This clonotype occurred a few times. This may come from a read error, since a much larger clone is one base off. This chain connects TRBV11-1 to TRBJ2-4; a possible D gene is TRBD2 (6 bases). V was clipped by 5 bases and J by 3 bases, with 17 bases between them. Germline V gene data show CDR1 as SGHAT and CDR2 as FQDESV (reference sequence). This CDR3 region has 16 residues. The CDR3 loop reads CASSLGTPLVKNIQYF. CDR3 nucleotide sequence: TGTGCCAGCAGCCTGGGGACTCCTCTAGTCAAAAACATTCAGTACTTC.

The chain is built from TRBV4-2 and TRBJ2-7; D perhaps matches TRBD1 (6 bases). The CDR3 spans 15 residues. Germline lookup yields CDR1 LGHNA and CDR2 YNFKEQ. Deletions cut 2 bases from V and 3 bases from J, with 14 bases between. The CDR3 DNA is TGTGCCAGCAGCCAAATGGACAGTTCTTTCTACGAGCAGTACTTC. Its translation: CASSQMDSSFYEQYF.

Details on this clonotype: Mismatch with germline at one junction end may stem from a read error. This chain joins TRBV6-5 and TRBJ1-2; no clear D gene. Germline V gene data show CDR1 as MNHEY and CDR2 as SVGAGI. The CDR3 is 13 residues long. The CDR3 coding sequence is TGTGCCGGCAGCCCCGACGGCGAGTATGGCTACACCTTC. Translating it yields CAGSPDGEYGYTF.

The chain is built from TRBV4-1 and TRBJ2-7, with D unresolved. CDR3 length: 14 residues. Germline assignment: CDR1 MGHRA and CDR2 YSYEKL. V lost 1 base to trimming and J lost 1 base, with 8 bases between them. The CDR3 loop is CASSQVNGSYEQYF. The CDR3 coding sequence is TGCGCCAGCAGCCAAGTAAACGGATCCTACGAGCAGTACTTC.

About this clonotype itself: A much larger clone lies a single base off, so this may be a read error. The chain joins TRBV29-1 to TRBJ2-2, with D perhaps being TRBD1 or TRBD2 (5 bases each). The germline gives CDR1 SQVTM, CDR2 ANQGSEA. The CDR3 consists of 13 residues. CDR3 bases: TGCAGCGGGGTGCTCAGAAACACCGGGGACCTGTTTTTT. It yields the protein CSGVLRNTGDLFF.